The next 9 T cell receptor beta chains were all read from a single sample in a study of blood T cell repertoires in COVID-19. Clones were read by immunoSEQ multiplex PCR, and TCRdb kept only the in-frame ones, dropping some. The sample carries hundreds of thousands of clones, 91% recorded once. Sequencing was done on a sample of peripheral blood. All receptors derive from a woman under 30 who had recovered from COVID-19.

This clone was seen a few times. The CDR3 coding sequence is TGTGCCAGCAGCGTGGAGGGACAGGGGATACGTACCGGGGAGCTGTTTTTT. It specifies CASSVEGQGIRTGELFF. The rearrangement links TRBV9 to TRBJ2-2; 10 bases fit TRBD1. Germline loops: CDR1 SGDLS, CDR2 YYNGEE. The CDR3 spans 17 residues. Unmatched junction bases numbered 9, after V lost 2 bases and J lost 5 bases.

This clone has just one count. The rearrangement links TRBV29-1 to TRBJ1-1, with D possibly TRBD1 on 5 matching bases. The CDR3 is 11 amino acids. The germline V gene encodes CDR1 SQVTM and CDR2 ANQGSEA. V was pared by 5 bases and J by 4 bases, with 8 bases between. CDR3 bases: TGCAGCGTTCGACAGAGCACTGAAGCTTTCTTT. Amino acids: CSVRQSTEAFF.

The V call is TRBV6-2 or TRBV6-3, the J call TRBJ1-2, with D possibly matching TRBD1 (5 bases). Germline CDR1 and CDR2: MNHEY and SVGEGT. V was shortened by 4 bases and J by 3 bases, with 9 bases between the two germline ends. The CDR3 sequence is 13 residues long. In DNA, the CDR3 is TGTGCCAGCAGTTCCGGGACTGACTATGGCTACACCTTC. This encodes CASSSGTDYGYTF.

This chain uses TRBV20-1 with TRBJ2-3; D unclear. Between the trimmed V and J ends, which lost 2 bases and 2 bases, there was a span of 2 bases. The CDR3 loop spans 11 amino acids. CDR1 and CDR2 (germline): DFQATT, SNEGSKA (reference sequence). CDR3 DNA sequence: TGCAGTGCTAGACACACAGATACGCAGTATTTT. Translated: CSARHTDTQYF.

The CDR3 protein is CASSSAETGDREQFF. As DNA, the CDR3 is TGTGCCAGCAGCTCCGCCGAGACAGGGGATCGTGAGCAGTTCTTC. The chain is built from TRBV7-9 and TRBJ2-1; 8 bases fit TRBD1. The CDR3 runs to 15 residues. The germline V gene has CDR1 SEHNR and CDR2 FQNEAQ (reference sequence). Trimming removed 4 bases from V and 9 bases from J; junction bases left unmatched: 11.

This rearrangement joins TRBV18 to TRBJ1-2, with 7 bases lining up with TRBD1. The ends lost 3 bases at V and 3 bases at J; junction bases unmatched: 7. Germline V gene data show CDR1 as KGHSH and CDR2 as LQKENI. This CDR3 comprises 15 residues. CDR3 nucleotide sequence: TGTGCCAGCTCACCTCGGTGGGACAGAGACTATGGCTACACCTTC. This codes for CASSPRWDRDYGYTF.

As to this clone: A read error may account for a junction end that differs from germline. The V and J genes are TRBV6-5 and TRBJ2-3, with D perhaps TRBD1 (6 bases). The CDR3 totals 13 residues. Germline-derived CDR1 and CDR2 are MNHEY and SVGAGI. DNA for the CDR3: TGTGCTAGCAGCGTACAGGGAAAAGATACGCAGTATTTT. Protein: CASSVQGKDTQYF.

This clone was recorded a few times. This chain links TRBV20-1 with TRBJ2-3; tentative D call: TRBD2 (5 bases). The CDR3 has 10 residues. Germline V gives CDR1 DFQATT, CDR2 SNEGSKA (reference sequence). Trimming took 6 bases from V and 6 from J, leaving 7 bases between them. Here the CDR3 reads CSAGVDTQYF. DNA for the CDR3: TGCAGTGCCGGGGTGGATACGCAGTATTTT.

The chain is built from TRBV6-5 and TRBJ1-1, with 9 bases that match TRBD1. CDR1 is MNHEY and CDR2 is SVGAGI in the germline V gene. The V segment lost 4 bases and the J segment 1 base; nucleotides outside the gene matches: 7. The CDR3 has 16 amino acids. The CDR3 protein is CASSLRQGETNTEAFF. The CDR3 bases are TGTGCCAGCAGTTTGCGACAGGGGGAGACGAACACTGAAGCTTTCTTT.